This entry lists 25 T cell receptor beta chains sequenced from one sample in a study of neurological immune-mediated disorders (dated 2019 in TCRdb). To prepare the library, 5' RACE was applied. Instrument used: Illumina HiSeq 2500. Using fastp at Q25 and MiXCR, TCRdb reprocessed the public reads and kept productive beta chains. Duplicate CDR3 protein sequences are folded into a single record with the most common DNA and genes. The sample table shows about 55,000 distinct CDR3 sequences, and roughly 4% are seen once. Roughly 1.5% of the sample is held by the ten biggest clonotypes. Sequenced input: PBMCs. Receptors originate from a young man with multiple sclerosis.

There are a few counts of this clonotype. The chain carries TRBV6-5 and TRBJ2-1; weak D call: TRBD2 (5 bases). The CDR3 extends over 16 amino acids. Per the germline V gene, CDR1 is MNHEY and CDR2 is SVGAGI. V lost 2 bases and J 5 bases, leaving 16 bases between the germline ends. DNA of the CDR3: TGTGCCAGCAGTTACAGGCGAGGGATGGGGAACAATGAGCAGTTCTTC. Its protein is CASSYRRGMGNNEQFF.

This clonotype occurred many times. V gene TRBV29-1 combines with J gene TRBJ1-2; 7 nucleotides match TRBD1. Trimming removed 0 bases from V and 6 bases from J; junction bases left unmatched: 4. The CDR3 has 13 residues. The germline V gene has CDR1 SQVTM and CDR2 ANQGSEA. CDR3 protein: CSVEDQQGNGYTF. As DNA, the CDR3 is TGCAGCGTTGAAGATCAACAGGGGAATGGCTACACCTTC.

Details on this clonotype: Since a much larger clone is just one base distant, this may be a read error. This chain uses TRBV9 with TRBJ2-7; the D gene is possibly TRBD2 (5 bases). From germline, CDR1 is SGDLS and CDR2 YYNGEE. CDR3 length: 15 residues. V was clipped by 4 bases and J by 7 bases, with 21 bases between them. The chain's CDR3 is CASSPKVGVGQEQYF. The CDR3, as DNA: TGTGCCAGCAGCCCCAAGGTCGGGGTAGGCCAAGAGCAGTACTTC.

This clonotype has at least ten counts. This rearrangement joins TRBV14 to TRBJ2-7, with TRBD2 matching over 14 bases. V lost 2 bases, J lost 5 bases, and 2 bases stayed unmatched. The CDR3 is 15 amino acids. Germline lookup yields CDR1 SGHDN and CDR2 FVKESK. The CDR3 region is CASSQTTSGRDEQYF. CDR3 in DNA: TGTGCCAGCAGCCAAACGACTAGCGGGAGGGACGAGCAGTACTTC.

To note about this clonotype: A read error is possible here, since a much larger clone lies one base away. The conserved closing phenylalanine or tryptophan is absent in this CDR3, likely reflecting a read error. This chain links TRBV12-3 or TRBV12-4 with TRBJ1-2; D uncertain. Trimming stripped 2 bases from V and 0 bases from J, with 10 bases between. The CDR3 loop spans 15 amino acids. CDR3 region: CASSLRLSSNYGYTV. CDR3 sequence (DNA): TGTGCCAGCAGTTTAAGATTGAGCTCTAACTATGGCTACACCGTC.

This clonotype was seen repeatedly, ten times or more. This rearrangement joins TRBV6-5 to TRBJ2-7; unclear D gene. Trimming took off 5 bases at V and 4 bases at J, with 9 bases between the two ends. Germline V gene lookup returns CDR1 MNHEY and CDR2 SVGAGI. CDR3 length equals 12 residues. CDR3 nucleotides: TGTGCCAGCAGTGAGACAAGATACGAGCAGTACTTC. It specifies CASSETRYEQYF.

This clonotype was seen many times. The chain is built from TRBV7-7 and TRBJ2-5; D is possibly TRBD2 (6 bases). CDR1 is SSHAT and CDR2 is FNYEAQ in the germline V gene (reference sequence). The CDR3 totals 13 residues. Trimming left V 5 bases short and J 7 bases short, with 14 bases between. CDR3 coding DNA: TGTGCCAGCAGCCCCCAGGAGGGAGGGACCCAGTACTTC. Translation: CASSPQEGGTQYF.

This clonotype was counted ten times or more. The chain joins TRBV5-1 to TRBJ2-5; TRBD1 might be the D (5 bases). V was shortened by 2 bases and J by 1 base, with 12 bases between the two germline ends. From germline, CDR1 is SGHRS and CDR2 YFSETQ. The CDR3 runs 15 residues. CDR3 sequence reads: CASSFAGLIQETQYF. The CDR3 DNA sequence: TGCGCCAGCAGCTTTGCAGGGCTGATCCAAGAGACCCAGTACTTC.

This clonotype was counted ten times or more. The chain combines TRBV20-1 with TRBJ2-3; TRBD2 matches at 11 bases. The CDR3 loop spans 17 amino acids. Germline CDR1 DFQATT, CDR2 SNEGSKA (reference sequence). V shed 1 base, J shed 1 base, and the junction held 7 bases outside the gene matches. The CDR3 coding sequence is TGCAGTGCTAGAGGGCCTAGCGGGGGGCGGGGCACAGATACGCAGTATTTT. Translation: CSARGPSGGRGTDTQYF.

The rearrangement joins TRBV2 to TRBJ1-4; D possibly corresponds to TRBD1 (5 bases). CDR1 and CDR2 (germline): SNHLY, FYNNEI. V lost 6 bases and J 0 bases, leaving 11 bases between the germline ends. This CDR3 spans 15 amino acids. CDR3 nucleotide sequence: TGTGCCAGCAGGATGACAGTTGCAACTAATGAAAAACTGTTTTTT. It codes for CASRMTVATNEKLFF. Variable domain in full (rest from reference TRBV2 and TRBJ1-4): EPEVTQTPSHQVTQMGQEVILRCVPISNHLYFYWYRQILGQKVEFLVSFYNNEISEKSEIFDDQFSVERPDGSNFTLKIRSTKLEDSAMYFCASRMTVATNEKLFFGSGTQLSVL.

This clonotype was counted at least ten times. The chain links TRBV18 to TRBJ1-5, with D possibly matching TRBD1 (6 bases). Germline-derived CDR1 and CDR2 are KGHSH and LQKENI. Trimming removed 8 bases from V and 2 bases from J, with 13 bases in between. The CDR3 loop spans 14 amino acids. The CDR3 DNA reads TGTGCCAGCCGCGAGGGGGTGGGCAATCAGCCCCAGCATTTT. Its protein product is CASREGVGNQPQHF.

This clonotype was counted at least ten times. CDR3 in DNA: TGTGCCAGCAGCGCAACTAGCGGGAGTCACAATGAGCAGTTCTTC. Protein sequence: CASSATSGSHNEQFF. The chain is built from TRBV6-1 and TRBJ2-1; TRBD2 matches 11 bases. Germline CDR1 and CDR2: MNHNS and SASEGT. This CDR3 is built from 15 residues. Germline trimming cut 6 bases from V and 5 bases from J; bases unmatched to any gene: 6.

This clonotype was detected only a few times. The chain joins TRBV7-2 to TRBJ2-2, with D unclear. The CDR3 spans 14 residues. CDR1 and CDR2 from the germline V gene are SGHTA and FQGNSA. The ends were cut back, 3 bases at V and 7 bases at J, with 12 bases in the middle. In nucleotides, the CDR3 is TGTGCCAGCAGCTTGGGCACAACCGGCGGGGAGCTGTTTTTT. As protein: CASSLGTTGGELFF.

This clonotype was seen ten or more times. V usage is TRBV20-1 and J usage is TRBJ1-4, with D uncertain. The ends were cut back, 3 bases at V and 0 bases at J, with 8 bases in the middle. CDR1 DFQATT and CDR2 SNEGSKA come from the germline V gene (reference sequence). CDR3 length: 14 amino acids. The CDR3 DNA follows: TGCAGTGCTAGTCTGGAGGCAACTAATGAAAAACTGTTTTTT. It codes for CSASLEATNEKLFF.

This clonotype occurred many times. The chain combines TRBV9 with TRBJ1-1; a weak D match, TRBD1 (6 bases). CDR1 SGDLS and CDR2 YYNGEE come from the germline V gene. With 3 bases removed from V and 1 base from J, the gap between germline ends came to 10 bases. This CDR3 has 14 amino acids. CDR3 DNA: TGTGCCAGCAGCGGAGGACAGACGAACACTGAAGCTTTCTTT. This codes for CASSGGQTNTEAFF.

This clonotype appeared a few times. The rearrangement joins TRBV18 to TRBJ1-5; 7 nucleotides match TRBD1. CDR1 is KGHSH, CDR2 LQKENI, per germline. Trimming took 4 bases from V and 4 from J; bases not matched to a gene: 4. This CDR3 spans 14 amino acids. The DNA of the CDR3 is TGTGCCAGCTCACGACCAGGGGGAAATCAGCCCCAGCATTTT. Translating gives CASSRPGGNQPQHF.

CDR3 DNA sequence: TGTGCCAGCGATGTTACAACCTCGGGGGAGCAGTTCTTC. Translated: CASDVTTSGEQFF. The chain couples TRBV28 to TRBJ2-1, with D perhaps TRBD2 (5 bases). V was trimmed by 8 bases and J by 10 bases, leaving 18 bases between them. This CDR3 is built from 13 residues. Per germline, CDR1 MDHEN and CDR2 SYDVKM. The variable domain in full, with the rest retrieved from reference TRBV28 and TRBJ2-1, is DVKVTQSSRYLVKRTGEKVFLECVQDMDHENMFWYRQDPGLGLRLIYFSYDVKMKEKGDIPEGYSVSREKKERFSLILESASTNQTSMYLCASDVTTSGEQFFGPGTRLTVL.

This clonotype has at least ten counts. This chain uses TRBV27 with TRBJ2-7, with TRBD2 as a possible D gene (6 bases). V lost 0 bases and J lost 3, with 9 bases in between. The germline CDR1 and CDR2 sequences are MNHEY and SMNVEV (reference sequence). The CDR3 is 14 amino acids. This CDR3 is CASSLSEGNYEQYF. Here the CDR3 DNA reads TGTGCCAGCAGTTTATCGGAGGGGAACTACGAGCAGTACTTC.

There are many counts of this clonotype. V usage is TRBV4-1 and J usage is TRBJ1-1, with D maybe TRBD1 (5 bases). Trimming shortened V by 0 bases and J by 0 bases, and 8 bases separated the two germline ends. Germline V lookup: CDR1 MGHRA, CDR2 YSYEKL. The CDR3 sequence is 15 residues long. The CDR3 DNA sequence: TGCGCCAGCAGCCAAGAATGGGGGGTGAACACTGAAGCTTTCTTT. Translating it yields CASSQEWGVNTEAFF.

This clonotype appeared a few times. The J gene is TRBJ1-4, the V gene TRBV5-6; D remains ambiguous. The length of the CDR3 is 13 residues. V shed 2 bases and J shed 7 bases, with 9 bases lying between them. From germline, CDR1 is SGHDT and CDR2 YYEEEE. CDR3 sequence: CASSFGMAEKLFF. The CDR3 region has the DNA TGTGCCAGCAGCTTCGGAATGGCTGAAAAACTGTTTTTT.

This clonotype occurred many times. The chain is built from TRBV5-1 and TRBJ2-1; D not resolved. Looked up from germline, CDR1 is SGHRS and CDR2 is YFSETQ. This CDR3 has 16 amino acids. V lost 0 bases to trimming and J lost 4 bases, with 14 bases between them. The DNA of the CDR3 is TGCGCCAGCAGCTTGGATGGGTCCCCCTCATACAATGAGCAGTTCTTC. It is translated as CASSLDGSPSYNEQFF.

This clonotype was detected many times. CDR3 sequence reads: CASSDERGNTEAFF. The CDR3 coding sequence is TGTGCCAGCAGCGATGAGAGGGGGAACACTGAAGCTTTCTTT. The chain is built from TRBV2 and TRBJ1-1; tentatively, D is TRBD1 (5 bases). CDR1 is SNHLY and CDR2 is FYNNEI in the germline V gene. The CDR3 is 14 amino acids. V was pared by 6 bases and J by 1 base, with 12 bases between.

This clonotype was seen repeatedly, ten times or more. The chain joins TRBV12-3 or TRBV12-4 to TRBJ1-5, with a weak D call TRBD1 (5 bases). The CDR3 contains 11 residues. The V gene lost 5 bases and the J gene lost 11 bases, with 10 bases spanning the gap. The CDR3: CASSTGPAQHF. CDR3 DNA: TGTGCCAGCAGTACAGGTCCGGCCCAGCATTTT.

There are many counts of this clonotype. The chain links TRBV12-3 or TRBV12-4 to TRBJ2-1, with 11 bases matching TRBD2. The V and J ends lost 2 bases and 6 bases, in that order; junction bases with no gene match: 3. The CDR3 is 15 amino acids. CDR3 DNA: TGTGCCAGCAGTTTACTAGCGGGGGGCAGCAATGAGCAGTTCTTC. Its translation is CASSLLAGGSNEQFF.

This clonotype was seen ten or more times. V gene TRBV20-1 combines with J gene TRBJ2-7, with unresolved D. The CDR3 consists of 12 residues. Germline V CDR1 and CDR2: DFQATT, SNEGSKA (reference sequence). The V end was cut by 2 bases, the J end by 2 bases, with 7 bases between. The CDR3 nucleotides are TGCAGTGCTAGACAGGAGACCTACGAGCAGTACTTC. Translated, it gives CSARQETYEQYF.